The 11 T cell receptor beta chains given below trace back to one sample, sequenced in a study of shared clonotypes between healthy human individuals. The repertoire was sequenced with immunoSEQ multiplex PCR; TCRdb's copy has only in-frame clones and lacks some. The sample includes tens of thousands of clones, roughly three fifths of them seen just once. The sequenced material came from memory CD8+ T cells sorted from blood. Indicated subset: CD45RO+ cells pooled with CCR7-negative TemRA cells. The source is a man younger than 45 in good health.

This clone was recorded a few times. The genes are TRBV19 and TRBJ2-6; the match to TRBD1 covers 7 bases. Germline V gene lookup returns CDR1 LNHDA and CDR2 SQIVND (reference sequence). The length of the CDR3 is 15 residues. Losses at the gene ends were 5 bases for V and 2 bases for J; bases not matched to a gene: 3. In DNA form, the CDR3 reads TGTGCCAGTAGTCTCGACAGGGCTGGGGCCAACGTCCTGACTTTC. It encodes CASSLDRAGANVLTF.

The chain is built from TRBV30 and TRBJ2-2; 12 bases map to TRBD2. J lost 4 bases, V lost 2 bases, and 5 bases had no gene match. The CDR3 totals 16 residues. CDR1 and CDR2 (germline): GTSNPN, SVGIG (reference sequence). Here the CDR3 reads CAWSMGTSGFTGELFF. The CDR3 nucleotides are TGTGCCTGGAGTATGGGGACTAGCGGGTTCACCGGGGAGCTGTTTTTT.

V gene TRBV5-1 combines with J gene TRBJ2-7, with 8 bases identical to TRBD1. CDR1 is SGHRS and CDR2 is YFSETQ in the germline V gene. This CDR3 is built from 16 residues. V shed 4 bases and J 3 bases; nucleotides not matched to a gene: 12. In nucleotides, the CDR3 is TGCGCCAGCAGCCTCGACCCAGGGGGCGTCCGCTACGAGCAGTACTTC. This translates into CASSLDPGGVRYEQYF.

A few counts support this clone. The chain carries TRBV7-2 and TRBJ2-3; 11 nucleotides line up with TRBD2. Trimming cost V 11 bases and J 6 bases; bases outside gene matches: 10. The CDR3 consists of 14 residues. Germline values: CDR1 SGHTA, CDR2 FQGNSA. The CDR3, as DNA: TGTGCCGGCGAGACTAGCGGGACCGCGGATACGCAGTATTTT. This codes for CAGETSGTADTQYF.

This chain connects TRBV6-4 to TRBJ2-1; D unresolved. The germline V gene has CDR1 MRHNA and CDR2 SNTAGT. Trimming cost V 2 bases and J 0 bases, with 14 bases left between them. The CDR3 extends over 17 amino acids. The CDR3 protein is CASSDPPGYHSYNEQFF. The CDR3 DNA sequence: TGTGCCAGCAGTGACCCACCCGGCTACCACTCCTACAATGAGCAGTTCTTC.

This clone was seen only once. This chain uses TRBV25-1 with TRBJ2-7, with 7 bases lining up with TRBD1. The trim removed 5 bases at V and 4 bases at J, leaving 8 bases unmatched. Germline CDR1 is MGHDK and CDR2 is SYGVNS. The CDR3 consists of 14 residues. CDR3 region: CASSRGQGEYEQYF. The CDR3 nucleotides read TGTGCCAGCAGTCGAGGGCAGGGGGAATACGAGCAGTACTTC.

The chain couples TRBV30 to TRBJ1-1; D is ambiguous. CDR3 length equals 14 residues. V was clipped by 4 bases and J by 6 bases, with 18 bases between them. Germline V gene data show CDR1 as GTSNPN and CDR2 as SVGIG (reference sequence). CDR3 nucleotides: TGTGCCTGGACCGGTGGAGGGATCCGTCCTGAAGCTTTCTTT. Translating gives CAWTGGGIRPEAFF.

This chain connects TRBV11-3 to TRBJ2-1; possible D gene TRBD2, 5 bases. V was cut by 1 base and J by 5 bases, with 12 bases left in between. Germline V gives CDR1 SGHNT, CDR2 YENEEA. The CDR3 runs to 15 residues. Here the CDR3 DNA reads TGTGCCAGCAGCTTAGGAGAGGGTTTGAACAATGAGCAGTTCTTC. It yields the protein CASSLGEGLNNEQFF.

This chain links TRBV5-1 with TRBJ1-4; TRBD1 might be the D (5 bases). Germline V gene lookup returns CDR1 SGHRS and CDR2 YFSETQ. The V end lost 1 base, the J end lost 7 bases, and 17 bases lay between the germline ends. The CDR3 runs 16 residues. Here the CDR3 reads CASSLTPSRVGEKLFF. The CDR3 nucleotides are TGCGCCAGCAGCTTGACCCCATCCAGGGTCGGTGAAAAACTGTTTTTT.

The CDR3, as DNA: TGCAGCGGCCATATCCCCGAGGCCTACAATGAGCAGTTCTTC. Translation: CSGHIPEAYNEQFF. J is TRBJ2-1 and V is TRBV29-1; no firm D call. V was cut by 7 bases and J by 2 bases, with 15 bases left in between. CDR3 size: 14 residues. CDR1 is SQVTM and CDR2 is ANQGSEA in the germline V gene.

The genes are TRBV28 and TRBJ2-3; the D is unclear. CDR1 is MDHEN, CDR2 SYDVKM, per germline. V gave up 7 bases and J gave up 2 bases, with 13 bases separating them. The CDR3 covers 14 residues. CDR3 coding DNA: TGTGCCAGCACCCCCTCCGGCGCCACAGATACGCAGTATTTT. This sequence encodes CASTPSGATDTQYF.